This T cell receptor beta chain is drawn from a study of blood T cell repertoires in COVID-19. At the level of the study: Material from acute and convalescent COVID-19 was sourced from the United States, Italy and Spain. PBMCs, B-cell-depleted T cells, or T cells provided the cDNA or gDNA that made up the material.

This CDR3 is built from 12 residues. Germline lookup yields CDR1 LGHDT and CDR2 YNNKEL (reference sequence). V shed 1 base and J shed 8 bases, with 5 bases lying between them. Original processing notes: The assay estimated nucleated cells by amplifying reference gene primers. Using immunoSEQ multiplex PCR, the repertoire was profiled, and TCRdb retains in-frame clones only, with some absent. The V and J calls and clone size come from that table; D and trimming were worked out from the DNA. The sample has under 200,000 clones, 87% seen once. This TCR derives from a man between 60 and 75 years old with active or convalescent COVID-19. J is TRBJ2-2 and V is TRBV3-1 (or the pseudogene TRBV3-2); no firm D call. What was sequenced was peripheral blood. Written as DNA, the CDR3 is TGTGCCAGCAGCCAAGCGGTGGGGGAGCTGTTTTTT. It translates to CASSQAVGELFF.